This T cell receptor (beta chain) comes out of a study of T cells in localized non-small cell lung cancer. With respect to this clone: Its antigen is undetermined.

This table comes from immunoSEQ multiplex PCR, and its TCRdb copy is limited to in-frame clones, with some not included. The sample lists 58,000 or so clones, almost 90% occurring once. Findings and caveats of the study: A single tumor region was sequenced, leaving heterogeneity possible. The highest T cell clonality was in uninvolved adjacent lung, above tumor. Across samples, adjacent lung featured a median roughly 61 of the top 100 tumor clones.

CDR3 length: 17 amino acids. Germline V gene lookup returns CDR1 MNHNS and CDR2 SASEGT. The V segment lost 3 bases and the J segment 1 base; nucleotides outside the gene matches: 7. Sequencing used peripheral blood, obtained before any cancer treatment. The V gene is TRBV6-1, the J gene TRBJ1-1, with 11 bases fitting TRBD1. The TCR was taken from a woman aged 35 to 70 with stage I lung adenocarcinoma. The CDR3 region is CASSDARDRGANTEAFF. DNA of the CDR3: TGTGCCAGCAGTGATGCCCGGGACAGGGGGGCGAACACTGAAGCTTTCTTT.